These 19 T cell receptor beta chains share one sample of origin, sequenced in a study of T cell responses to AZD1222 COVID-19 vaccine. Sequenced by immunoSEQ multiplex PCR; TCRdb stores in-frame clones only, minus some. Here the sample spans 90,000 to 120,000 clones, 70% to 90% being singletons. The specimen was peripheral blood, collected 28 days after the second AZD1222 dose. The receptors come from an adult who received the AZD1222 COVID-19 vaccine.

CDR3 protein: CASSLESSGTGGLPLHF. The CDR3 bases are TGCGCCAGCAGCTTGGAGTCCTCCGGGACAGGGGGCTTACCCCTCCACTTT. The rearrangement uses TRBV5-1 and TRBJ1-6; TRBD1 matches at 12 bases. Germline CDR1 and CDR2: SGHRS and YFSETQ. The V segment lost 0 bases and the J segment 12 bases; nucleotides outside the gene matches: 10. CDR3 length: 17 residues.

The chain uses TRBV6-5 and TRBJ1-1; the D is unclear. The CDR3 has 14 residues. Trimming removed 5 bases from V and 3 bases from J, with 13 bases in between. Per germline, CDR1 MNHEY and CDR2 SVGAGI. CDR3 loop: CASSTASPYTEAFF. The CDR3 coding sequence is TGTGCCAGCAGTACAGCATCCCCGTACACTGAAGCTTTCTTT.

This chain links TRBV5-5 with TRBJ2-7; D is unresolved. CDR1 SGHKS and CDR2 YYEKEE come from the germline V gene (reference sequence). This CDR3 is built from 15 residues. Trimming cost V 0 bases and J 0 bases, with 10 bases left between them. This chain's CDR3 is CASSLGVISSYEQYF. In DNA, the CDR3 is TGTGCCAGCAGCTTGGGGGTTATCTCCTCCTACGAGCAGTACTTC.

The chain recombines TRBV7-9 with TRBJ1-1, with 12 nucleotides matching TRBD1. CDR1 is SEHNR and CDR2 is FQNEAQ in the germline V gene (reference sequence). The CDR3 has 16 residues. V lost 5 bases to trimming and J lost 4 bases; unmatched junction nucleotides: 8. CDR3 residues: CASSPPGTGGLTEAFF. In DNA form, the CDR3 reads TGTGCCAGCAGCCCCCCCGGGACAGGGGGCCTCACTGAAGCTTTCTTT.

This rearrangement joins TRBV19 to TRBJ1-1; 7 positions agree with TRBD1. Per germline, CDR1 LNHDA and CDR2 SQIVND (reference sequence). Unmatched junction bases numbered 3, after V lost 1 base and J lost 4 bases. The CDR3 sequence is 14 residues long. The CDR3 DNA reads as TGTGCCAGTAGTATAGTATCAGGGGGCACTGAAGCTTTCTTT. Translated, it gives CASSIVSGGTEAFF.

V usage is TRBV11-2 and J usage is TRBJ2-1; D possibly corresponds to TRBD1 (5 bases). The CDR3 contains 15 residues. Germline V gene data show CDR1 as SGHAT and CDR2 as FQNNGV. With 0 bases removed from V and 0 bases from J, the gap between germline ends came to 6 bases. The CDR3 protein is CASSLEDSSYNEQFF. The CDR3 nucleotides read TGTGCCAGCAGCTTAGAAGACAGCTCCTACAATGAGCAGTTCTTC.

This clone appeared once. The V and J genes are TRBV3-1 (or the pseudogene TRBV3-2) and TRBJ1-4; the match to TRBD1 covers 7 bases. From germline, CDR1 is LGHDT and CDR2 YNNKEL (reference sequence). The CDR3 loop spans 16 amino acids. Germline trimming cut 0 bases from V and 4 bases from J; bases unmatched to any gene: 5. CDR3 DNA: TGTGCCAGCAGCCAAGAGGGTTGGGACAGTAATGAAAAACTGTTTTTT. Translating it yields CASSQEGWDSNEKLFF.

J is TRBJ1-1 and V is TRBV28; 8 positions match TRBD1. Per the germline V gene, CDR1 is MDHEN and CDR2 is SYDVKM. There are 16 residues in the CDR3. Unmatched junction bases numbered 7, after V lost 4 bases and J lost 0 bases. In nucleotides, the CDR3 is TGTGCCAGCAGTTCTATCGGACAGGGAATGAACACTGAAGCTTTCTTT. This translates into CASSSIGQGMNTEAFF. Variable domain in full (rest from reference TRBV28 and TRBJ1-1): DVKVTQSSRYLVKRTGEKVFLECVQDMDHENMFWYRQDPGLGLRLIYFSYDVKMKEKGDIPEGYSVSREKKERFSLILESASTNQTSMYLCASSSIGQGMNTEAFFGQGTRLTVV.

The gene calls are TRBV6-5 and TRBJ2-4; D gene unclear. This CDR3 has 15 residues. Germline V gene lookup returns CDR1 MNHEY and CDR2 SVGAGI. The V and J ends lost 2 bases and 1 base respectively, with 9 bases between them. The CDR3: CASSYASGAKNIQYF. The CDR3 DNA is TGTGCCAGCAGTTACGCGAGTGGGGCCAAAAACATTCAGTACTTC.

The chain carries TRBV14 and TRBJ2-5, with D unclear. Germline V gene data show CDR1 as SGHDN and CDR2 as FVKESK. The CDR3 contains 13 residues. Trimming took 2 bases from V and 5 from J, leaving 9 bases between them. The chain's CDR3 is CASSQTRRETQYF. The CDR3 nucleotides are TGTGCCAGCAGCCAAACCCGTCGTGAGACCCAGTACTTC. Full variable domain (outside the CDR3, taken from reference TRBV14 and TRBJ2-5): EAGVTQFPSHSVIEKGQTVTLRCDPISGHDNLYWYRRVMGKEIKFLLHFVKESKQDESGMPNNRFLAERTGGTYSTLKVQPAELEDSGVYFCASSQTRRETQYFGPGTRLLVL.

This clone occurred once. The chain has TRBV9 and TRBJ1-6; 9 bases line up with TRBD1. CDR3 size: 17 residues. Trimming removed 4 bases from V and 4 bases from J; junction bases left unmatched: 9. Per the germline V gene, CDR1 is SGDLS and CDR2 is YYNGEE. The CDR3 reads CASSTRTGATYNSPLHF. CDR3 in DNA: TGTGCCAGCAGCACCCGGACAGGGGCGACTTATAATTCACCCCTCCACTTT.

The chain employs TRBV9 and TRBJ1-1; TRBD1 agrees at 8 bases. In germline, CDR1 is SGDLS, CDR2 YYNGEE. The CDR3 has 13 amino acids. The V segment lost 0 bases and the J segment 8 bases; nucleotides outside the gene matches: 3. The CDR3 bases are TGTGCCAGCAGCGTAGCTACAGGGGGGGAAGCTTTCTTT. Translating it yields CASSVATGGEAFF.

The gene calls are TRBV10-1 and TRBJ1-1; D unresolved. This CDR3 is 12 amino acids long. V lost 5 bases, J lost 1 base, and 5 bases lay in between. Germline V gene lookup returns CDR1 WNHNN and CDR2 SYGVQD (reference sequence). The CDR3 DNA reads as TGCGCCAGCAGTAGGGAGAACACTGAAGCTTTCTTT. Its protein product is CASSRENTEAFF.

V and J are TRBV7-9 and TRBJ1-2, with D perhaps TRBD1 (6 bases). V lost 5 bases and J 8 bases, leaving 24 bases between the germline ends. Germline V gives CDR1 SEHNR, CDR2 FQNEAQ (reference sequence). This CDR3 spans 16 amino acids. The CDR3 DNA follows: TGTGCCAGCAGCGACCAACTTAGGGGGGAATTGGGAGGCTACACCTTC. Protein: CASSDQLRGELGGYTF.

V usage is TRBV7-2 and J usage is TRBJ2-7; 7 positions agree with TRBD1. The germline V gene encodes CDR1 SGHTA and CDR2 FQGNSA. The V gene end was trimmed by 5 bases and the J gene end by 0 bases; junction bases not matched to a gene: 1. This CDR3 is built from 13 residues. The CDR3 nucleotides read TGTGCCAGCAGCCGGGACAGCTCCTACGAGCAGTACTTC. This encodes CASSRDSSYEQYF.

This chain uses TRBV24-1 with TRBJ2-5, with TRBD2 matching over 10 bases. The CDR3 extends over 16 amino acids. Germline V CDR1 and CDR2: KGHDR, SFDVKD. The V gene end was trimmed by 0 bases and the J gene end by 5 bases; junction bases not matched to a gene: 5. The CDR3 nucleotides are TGTGCCACCAGTGATTTGCAGCGGGGGGGCCGGGAGACCCAGTACTTC. Amino acids: CATSDLQRGGRETQYF.

This chain's CDR3 is CASSNGQGVSNEQFF. The DNA of the CDR3 is TGTGCCAGCAGCAACGGACAGGGGGTGTCCAATGAGCAGTTCTTC. This chain connects TRBV6-2 or TRBV6-3 to TRBJ2-1, with 10 bases lining up with TRBD1. The CDR3 has 15 residues. Germline lookup yields CDR1 MNHEY and CDR2 SVGEGT. V lost 6 bases and J lost 6; bases outside the gene matches: 8.

The chain uses TRBV5-1 and TRBJ2-7; D gene unclear. The germline V gene encodes CDR1 SGHRS and CDR2 YFSETQ. V lost 4 bases and J lost 4, with 6 bases in between. This CDR3 has 11 amino acids. The CDR3 here is CASSDLYEQYF. CDR3 coding DNA: TGCGCCAGCAGCGACCTATACGAGCAGTACTTC. The entire variable domain, with the rest obtained from reference TRBV5-1 and TRBJ2-7, is as follows: KAGVTQTPRYLIKTRGQQVTLSCSPISGHRSVSWYQQTPGQGLQFLFEYFSETQRNKGNFPGRFSGRQFSNSRSEMNVSTLELGDSALYLCASSDLYEQYFGPGTRLTVT.

About this clone itself: In the same sample, other DNA sequences code for this CDR3. The V gene is TRBV10-3, the J gene TRBJ1-3; D not resolved. Trimming shortened V by 6 bases and J by 0 bases, and 3 bases separated the two germline ends. The CDR3 runs 12 residues. CDR1 is ENHRY, CDR2 SYGVKD, per germline. CDR3 residues: CAIRGSGNTIYF. The CDR3 DNA is TGTGCCATCAGGGGCTCTGGAAACACCATATATTTT.